These T cell receptor beta chains were read from a single sample in a study of breast tumors, draining lymph nodes, adjacent tissues. In TCRdb, the multiplex PCR reads were re-called with MiXCR into one record per CDR3 protein. The table records about 230,000 distinct CDR3 sequences, approximately 29% of them present only once. The source material was axillary lymph node tissue. These TCRs come from a female donor with breast cancer. Some clones in this sample may be carry-over from other donors' samples. Each CDR3 is given with its conserved first and last residue. Each record gives: CDR3 protein, CDR3 DNA, J gene, V gene, D gene, CDR3 length, clone size. The D gene is left open where the match is weak. Size tells how often a clone was seen (once, few, many) or the class of an expanded clone, and some rows leave it out.

CDR3 protein: CASSAAPNANYGYTF
CDR3 DNA: TGTGCCAGCAGCGCCGCCCCGAACGCTAACTATGGCTACACCTTC
J gene: TRBJ1-2
V gene: TRBV7-9
D gene: -
CDR3 length: 15
clone size: many

CDR3 protein: CASIDGTVNTEAFF
CDR3 DNA: TGCGCCAGCATAGACGGGACAGTGAACACTGAAGCTTTCTTT
J gene: TRBJ1-1
V gene: TRBV10-2
D gene: TRBD1
CDR3 length: 14
clone size: few

CDR3 protein: CASSSGTGVGNEQFF
CDR3 DNA: TGTGCCAGCAGCTCCGGGACAGGCGTAGGGAATGAGCAGTTCTTC
J gene: TRBJ2-1
V gene: TRBV14
D gene: TRBD1
CDR3 length: 15
clone size: many

CDR3 protein: CASSFRGFGSTSGNNEQFF
CDR3 DNA: TGTGCCAGCAGTTTCCGAGGGTTTGGATCGACTAGCGGGAACAATGAGCAGTTCTTC
J gene: TRBJ2-1
V gene: TRBV12-3/TRBV12-4
D gene: TRBD2
CDR3 length: 19
clone size: few

CDR3 protein: CASSLRQGKERLSF
CDR3 DNA: TGTGCCAGTAGTCTCCGACAGGGAAAAGAAAGACTGTCTTTT
J gene: TRBJ1-4
V gene: TRBV19
D gene: TRBD1
CDR3 length: 14
clone size: -

CDR3 protein: CASSQGLGSFFSNQPQHF
CDR3 DNA: TGTGCCAGCAGCCAAGGGTTGGGTAGTTTTTTTAGCAATCAGCCCCAGCATTTT
J gene: TRBJ1-5
V gene: TRBV4-2
D gene: -
CDR3 length: 18
clone size: many

CDR3 protein: CASSFPDSTDTQYF
CDR3 DNA: TGTGCCAGCAGTTTTCCGGACAGCACAGATACGCAGTATTTT
J gene: TRBJ2-3
V gene: TRBV12-3/TRBV12-4
D gene: -
CDR3 length: 14
clone size: many

CDR3 protein: CASRVRSSGANVLTF
CDR3 DNA: TGTGCCAGCAGAGTCCGGAGCTCTGGGGCCAACGTCCTGACTTTC
J gene: TRBJ2-6
V gene: TRBV2
D gene: -
CDR3 length: 15
clone size: many

CDR3 protein: CASSFKTSEYYNEQFF
CDR3 DNA: TGTGCCAGCAGCTTTAAGACTAGCGAGTACTACAATGAGCAGTTCTTC
J gene: TRBJ2-1
V gene: TRBV7-8
D gene: TRBD2
CDR3 length: 16
clone size: many

CDR3 protein: CASGAPDRPDEKLFF
CDR3 DNA: TGTGCCAGCGGGGCTCCCGACAGGCCGGATGAAAAACTGTTTTTT
J gene: TRBJ1-4
V gene: TRBV6-1
D gene: -
CDR3 length: 15
clone size: many

CDR3 protein: CASSGRLVDTQYF
CDR3 DNA: TGTGCCAGCAGTGGCCGACTAGTAGATACGCAGTATTTT
J gene: TRBJ2-3
V gene: TRBV2
D gene: -
CDR3 length: 13
clone size: many

CDR3 protein: CASSQPGQGREQYF
CDR3 DNA: TGCGCCAGCAGCCAACCGGGACAGGGACGCGAGCAGTACTTC
J gene: TRBJ2-7
V gene: TRBV4-1
D gene: TRBD1
CDR3 length: 14
clone size: -

CDR3 protein: CASSSRSPTAGTGELFF
CDR3 DNA: TGTGCCAGCAGCTCCCGATCTCCGACAGCGGGGACCGGGGAGCTGTTTTTT
J gene: TRBJ2-2
V gene: TRBV7-3
D gene: TRBD2
CDR3 length: 17
clone size: many

CDR3 protein: CASSLGGTGQGNTEAFF
CDR3 DNA: TGTGCCAGCAGCTTAGGCGGGACAGGACAGGGGAACACTGAAGCTTTCTTT
J gene: TRBJ1-1
V gene: TRBV11-2
D gene: TRBD1
CDR3 length: 17
clone size: many

CDR3 protein: CASSVSRALSSGANVLTF
CDR3 DNA: TGTGCCAGCAGTGTGTCGAGGGCTCTGTCTTCTGGGGCCAACGTCCTGACTTTC
J gene: TRBJ2-6
V gene: TRBV2
D gene: -
CDR3 length: 18
clone size: once

CDR3 protein: CASSPGTHNEQFF
CDR3 DNA: TGTGCCAGTAGCCCGGGTACTCACAATGAGCAGTTCTTC
J gene: TRBJ2-1
V gene: TRBV19
D gene: -
CDR3 length: 13
clone size: many

CDR3 protein: CASSYRALGSEQYF
CDR3 DNA: TGTGCCAGCAGTTATCGGGCCCTTGGGAGTGAGCAGTACTTC
J gene: TRBJ2-7
V gene: TRBV6-5
D gene: -
CDR3 length: 14
clone size: many

CDR3 protein: CSAMTGESSYEQYF
CDR3 DNA: TGCAGTGCCATGACGGGGGAGAGCTCCTACGAGCAGTACTTC
J gene: TRBJ2-7
V gene: TRBV20-1
D gene: -
CDR3 length: 14
clone size: -

CDR3 protein: CSCQQGGETQYF
CDR3 DNA: TGCAGTTGCCAACAGGGCGGAGAGACCCAGTACTTC
J gene: TRBJ2-5
V gene: TRBV20-1
D gene: -
CDR3 length: 12
clone size: -

CDR3 protein: CASRRGNSGNTIYF
CDR3 DNA: TGTGCCAGCAGGAGGGGGAACTCTGGAAACACCATATATTTT
J gene: TRBJ1-3
V gene: TRBV2
D gene: -
CDR3 length: 14
clone size: -

CDR3 protein: CASSPIRSTDTQYF
CDR3 DNA: TGTGCCAGCTCACCTATTCGGTCCACAGATACGCAGTATTTT
J gene: TRBJ2-3
V gene: TRBV18
D gene: -
CDR3 length: 14
clone size: many

CDR3 protein: CASSLGGGQRNSPLHF
CDR3 DNA: TGTGCCAGCAGTTTAGGGGGCGGTCAGAGGAATTCACCCCTCCACTTT
J gene: TRBJ1-6
V gene: TRBV12-3/TRBV12-4
D gene: -
CDR3 length: 16
clone size: -

CDR3 protein: CSAGGQGQETQYF
CDR3 DNA: TGCAGTGCTGGAGGACAGGGTCAAGAGACCCAGTACTTC
J gene: TRBJ2-5
V gene: TRBV20-1
D gene: TRBD1
CDR3 length: 13
clone size: many

CDR3 protein: CASSGWDRLDTEAFF
CDR3 DNA: TGTGCCAGTTCCGGGTGGGATCGGTTAGACACTGAAGCTTTCTTT
J gene: TRBJ1-1
V gene: TRBV6-1
D gene: -
CDR3 length: 15
clone size: -

CDR3 protein: CASSTTRGANTEAFF
CDR3 DNA: TGTGCCAGTAGTACCACTCGGGGAGCGAACACTGAAGCTTTCTTT
J gene: TRBJ1-1
V gene: TRBV19
D gene: -
CDR3 length: 15
clone size: -

CDR3 protein: CASSGTSGMRDEQFF
CDR3 DNA: TGTGCCAGCAGCGGGACTAGCGGGATGCGGGATGAGCAGTTCTTC
J gene: TRBJ2-1
V gene: TRBV7-9
D gene: TRBD2
CDR3 length: 15
clone size: many

CDR3 protein: CASSPLGGLDYGYTF
CDR3 DNA: TGTGCCAGTAGTCCGCTCGGTGGCTTAGACTATGGCTACACCTTC
J gene: TRBJ1-2
V gene: TRBV19
D gene: -
CDR3 length: 15
clone size: few

CDR3 protein: CASSFRTRQNIQYF
CDR3 DNA: TGTGCCAGCAGCTTCCGGACAAGGCAAAACATTCAGTACTTC
J gene: TRBJ2-4
V gene: TRBV13
D gene: -
CDR3 length: 14
clone size: many

CDR3 protein: CAWSNGVQGNTIYF
CDR3 DNA: TGTGCCTGGAGTAATGGGGTGCAAGGAAACACCATATATTTT
J gene: TRBJ1-3
V gene: TRBV30
D gene: -
CDR3 length: 14
clone size: many

CDR3 protein: CATSRGARENPAGELFF
CDR3 DNA: TGTGCCACCAGCAGAGGGGCCCGCGAGAATCCGGCCGGGGAGCTGTTTTTT
J gene: TRBJ2-2
V gene: TRBV15
D gene: -
CDR3 length: 17
clone size: many

CDR3 protein: CASSLAGLDVNEQFF
CDR3 DNA: TGTGCCAGCAGCTTAGCGGGGTTGGACGTCAATGAGCAGTTCTTC
J gene: TRBJ2-1
V gene: TRBV7-8
D gene: -
CDR3 length: 15
clone size: many

CDR3 protein: CASSQGTGGHGYTF
CDR3 DNA: TGTGCCAGCAGCCAAGGGACAGGGGGCCATGGCTACACCTTC
J gene: TRBJ1-2
V gene: TRBV3-1
D gene: TRBD1
CDR3 length: 14
clone size: many

CDR3 protein: CASSLAAEASSGANVLTF
CDR3 DNA: TGTGCCAGCAGCTTAGCGGCGGAGGCTAGCTCTGGGGCCAACGTCCTGACTTTC
J gene: TRBJ2-6
V gene: TRBV7-8
D gene: -
CDR3 length: 18
clone size: many

CDR3 protein: CASSLVGAPYEQYF
CDR3 DNA: TGTGCCAGCAGCTTGGTCGGAGCCCCCTACGAGCAGTACTTC
J gene: TRBJ2-7
V gene: TRBV5-4
D gene: -
CDR3 length: 14
clone size: -

CDR3 protein: CAWSVRRDTNIQYF
CDR3 DNA: TGTGCCTGGAGTGTACGCAGGGATACTAACATTCAGTACTTC
J gene: TRBJ2-4
V gene: TRBV30
D gene: -
CDR3 length: 14
clone size: few

CDR3 protein: CATSASPTQETQYF
CDR3 DNA: TGTGCCACCAGTGCCTCCCCCACTCAAGAGACCCAGTACTTC
J gene: TRBJ2-5
V gene: TRBV24-1
D gene: -
CDR3 length: 14
clone size: many

CDR3 protein: CSTSGRHTDTQYF
CDR3 DNA: TGCAGCACTAGCGGGAGGCACACAGATACGCAGTATTTT
J gene: TRBJ2-3
V gene: TRBV29-1
D gene: TRBD2
CDR3 length: 13
clone size: -